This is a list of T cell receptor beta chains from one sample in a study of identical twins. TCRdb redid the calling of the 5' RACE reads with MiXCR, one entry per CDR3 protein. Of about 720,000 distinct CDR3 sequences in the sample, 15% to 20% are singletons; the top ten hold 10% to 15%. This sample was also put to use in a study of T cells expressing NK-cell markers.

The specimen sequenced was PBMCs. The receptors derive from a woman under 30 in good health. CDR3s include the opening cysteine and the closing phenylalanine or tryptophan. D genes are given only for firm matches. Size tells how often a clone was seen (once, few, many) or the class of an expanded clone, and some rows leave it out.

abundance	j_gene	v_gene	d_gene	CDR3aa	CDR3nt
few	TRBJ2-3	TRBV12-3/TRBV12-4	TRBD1	CASSDRGDTQYF	TGTGCCAGCAGTGACAGGGGAGATACGCAGTATTTT
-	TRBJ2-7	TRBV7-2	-	CASSKRQSYEQYF	TGTGCCAGCAGCAAGAGACAGTCCTACGAGCAGTACTTC
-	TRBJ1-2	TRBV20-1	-	CSALSRGEVGYTF	TGCAGTGCTCTCAGCAGGGGAGAGGTTGGCTACACCTTC
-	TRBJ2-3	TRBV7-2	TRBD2	CASSLSGTPQYF	TGTGCCAGCAGCTTAAGCGGGACTCCACAGTATTTT
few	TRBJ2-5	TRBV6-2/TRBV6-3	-	CASSLKQLLRPHQETQYF	TGTGCCAGCAGCCTAAAGCAGTTACTACGGCCACACCAAGAGACCCAGTACTTC
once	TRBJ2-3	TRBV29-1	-	CSVMSRWTGAGDTQYF	TGCAGCGTTATGAGTAGGTGGACGGGAGCTGGAGATACGCAGTATTTT
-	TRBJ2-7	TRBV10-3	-	CAISDPDRSISYEQYF	TGTGCCATCAGTGACCCAGACAGGTCGATCTCCTACGAGCAGTACTTC
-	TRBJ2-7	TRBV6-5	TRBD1	CASSYTNRGSYEQYF	TGTGCCAGCAGTTACACAAACAGGGGGTCCTACGAGCAGTACTTC
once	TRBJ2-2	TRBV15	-	CATSREVIQNTGELFF	TGTGCCACCAGCAGAGAAGTCATCCAGAACACCGGGGAGCTGTTTTTT
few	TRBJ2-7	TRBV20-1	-	CSARPGGGSSYEQYF	TGCAGTGCTAGACCCGGGGGCGGTAGCTCCTACGAGCAGTACTTC
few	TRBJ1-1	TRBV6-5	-	CASSYQQGNWEAFF	TGTGCCAGCAGTTACCAACAGGGCAACTGGGAAGCTTTCTTT
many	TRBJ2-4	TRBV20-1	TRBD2	CSARGTSGRGAKNIQYF	TGCAGTGCTAGAGGGACTAGCGGGAGAGGAGCCAAAAACATTCAGTACTTC
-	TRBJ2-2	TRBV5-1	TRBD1	CASSIRQGARTGELFF	TGCGCCAGCAGCATAAGACAGGGGGCGCGCACCGGGGAGCTGTTTTTT
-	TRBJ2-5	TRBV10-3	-	CAISGPLGSYQETQYF	TGTGCCATCAGTGGACCGTTAGGGAGCTACCAAGAGACCCAGTACTTC
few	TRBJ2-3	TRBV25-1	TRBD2	CASSDPLDSGGAPDTQYF	TGTGCCAGCAGTGACCCGTTGGATAGCGGGGGGGCTCCAGATACGCAGTATTTT
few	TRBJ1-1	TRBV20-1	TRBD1	CSASIQGADTEAFF	TGCAGTGCTAGTATACAGGGGGCTGACACTGAAGCTTTCTTT
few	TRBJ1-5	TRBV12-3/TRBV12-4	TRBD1	CASSLGGTGINQPQHF	TGTGCCAGCAGCTTAGGAGGGACAGGGATAAATCAGCCCCAGCATTTT
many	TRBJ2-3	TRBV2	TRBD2	CAIGASGGGTQYF	TGTGCCATCGGGGCTAGCGGGGGAGGTACGCAGTATTTT
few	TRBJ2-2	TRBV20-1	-	CSARDRLMNTGELFF	TGCAGTGCTAGAGATAGGCTGATGAACACCGGGGAGCTGTTTTTT
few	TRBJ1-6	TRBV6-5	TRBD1	CASSSRGRDSPLHF	TGTGCCAGCAGTTCCAGGGGGCGAGATTCACCCCTCCACTTT
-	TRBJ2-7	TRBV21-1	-	CASSKKEGEQYF	TGTGCCAGCAGCAAAAAGGAGGGCGAGCAGTACTTC
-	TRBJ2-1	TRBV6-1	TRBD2	CASTHSGGAYEQFF	TGTGCCAGCACCCATAGCGGGGGGGCCTATGAGCAGTTCTTC
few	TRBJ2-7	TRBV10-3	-	CASVPGTYDEQYF	TGTGCCTCCGTCCCCGGGACCTACGATGAGCAGTACTTC
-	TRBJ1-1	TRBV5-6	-	CASSRKGVWTEAFF	TGTGCCAGCAGCCGGAAGGGGGTATGGACTGAAGCTTTCTTT
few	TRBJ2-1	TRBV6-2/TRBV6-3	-	CASSYLQRRVSSYNEQFF	TGTGCCAGCAGTTACCTCCAGCGGAGGGTGAGCTCCTACAATGAGCAGTTCTTC
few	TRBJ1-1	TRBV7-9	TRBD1	CASSLVYAGGTEAFF	TGTGCCAGCAGCTTAGTCTACGCAGGGGGCACTGAAGCTTTCTTT
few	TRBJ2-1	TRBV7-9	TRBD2	CASSSTSGYSNEQFF	TGTGCCAGCAGCTCAACTAGCGGGTATTCCAATGAGCAGTTCTTC
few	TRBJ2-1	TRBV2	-	CASSVVAPPTNEQFF	TGTGCCAGCAGTGTTGTGGCACCGCCGACAAATGAGCAGTTCTTC
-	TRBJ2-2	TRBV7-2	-	CASSLVSRNTGELFF	TGTGCCAGCAGCTTAGTCTCGAGGAACACCGGGGAGCTGTTTTTT
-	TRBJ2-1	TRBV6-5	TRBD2	CASSYGGRVEQFF	TGTGCCAGCAGTTATGGGGGGAGGGTTGAGCAGTTCTTC
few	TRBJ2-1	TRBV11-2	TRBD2	CASSLGYLAGTRGGEQFF	TGTGCCAGCAGCTTAGGGTATCTAGCGGGGACCCGAGGCGGTGAGCAGTTCTTC
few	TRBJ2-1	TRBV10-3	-	CAISEWNGAGNEQFF	TGTGCCATCAGTGAGTGGAACGGGGCCGGCAATGAGCAGTTCTTC
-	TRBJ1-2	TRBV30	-	CAWMAGASSGYTF	TGTGCCTGGATGGCGGGGGCGTCTTCTGGCTACACCTTC
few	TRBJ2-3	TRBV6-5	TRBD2	CASSSGLAGSSTDTQYF	TGTGCCAGCAGTTCCGGACTAGCGGGATCTAGCACAGATACGCAGTATTTT
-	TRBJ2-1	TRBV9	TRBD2	CASSAGTRGYNEQFF	TGTGCCAGCAGCGCCGGGACTAGAGGTTACAATGAGCAGTTCTTC
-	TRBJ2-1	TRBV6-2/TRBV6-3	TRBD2	CATNWEGLDEQFF	TGTGCCACCAACTGGGAGGGCCTGGATGAGCAGTTCTTC
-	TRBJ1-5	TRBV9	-	CASSAGTSNQPQHF	TGTGCCAGCAGCGCGGGCACAAGTAATCAGCCCCAGCATTTT
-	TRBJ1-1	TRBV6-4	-	CASSEDPRTEAFF	TGTGCCAGCAGTGAGGACCCCCGGACTGAAGCTTTCTTT
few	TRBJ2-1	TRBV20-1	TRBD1	CSARLGGDEQFF	TGCAGTGCTCGATTAGGGGGCGATGAGCAGTTCTTC
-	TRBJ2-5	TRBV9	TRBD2	CASSPDPAGQETQYF	TGTGCCAGCTCCCCCGACCCAGCGGGGCAAGAGACCCAGTACTTC
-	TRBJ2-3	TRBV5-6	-	CASSLKPGQRADTQYF	TGTGCCAGCAGCTTGAAGCCGGGACAAAGGGCAGATACGCAGTATTTT
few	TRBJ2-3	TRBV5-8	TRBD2	CASSLGTSGSRDTQYF	TGTGCCAGCAGCCTCGGGACTAGCGGGTCCAGAGATACGCAGTATTTT
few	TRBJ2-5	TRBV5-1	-	CASSLTPTEETQYF	TGCGCCAGCAGCTTGACACCCACGGAGGAGACCCAGTACTTC
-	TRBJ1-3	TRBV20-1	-	CSATTRNTIYF	TGCAGTGCTACGACCCGAAACACCATATATTTT
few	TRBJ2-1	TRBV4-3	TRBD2	CASSPGTSGSFDEQFF	TGCGCCAGCAGCCCCGGGACTAGCGGGAGTTTCGATGAGCAGTTCTTC
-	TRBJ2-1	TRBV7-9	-	CASTLRGDEQFF	TGTGCCAGCACCCTAAGGGGCGATGAGCAGTTCTTC
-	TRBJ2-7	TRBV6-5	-	CASSYGPRSSYEQYF	TGTGCCAGCAGTTACGGGCCCAGGAGCTCCTACGAGCAGTACTTC
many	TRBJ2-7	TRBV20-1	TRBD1	CSARVRDRSYEQYF	TGCAGTGCTAGAGTAAGGGACAGGTCCTACGAGCAGTACTTC
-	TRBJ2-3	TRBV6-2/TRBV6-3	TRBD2	CASSHTRLAGGPQGPPDTQYF	TGTGCCAGCAGTCATACCCGGCTAGCGGGAGGGCCCCAGGGTCCCCCAGATACGCAGTATTTT
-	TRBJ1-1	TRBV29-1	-	CSVVEGTEAFF	TGCAGCGTTGTAGAGGGGACTGAAGCTTTCTTT
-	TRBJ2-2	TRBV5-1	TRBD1	CASSSWDRENTGELFF	TGCGCCAGCAGCTCATGGGACAGGGAGAACACCGGGGAGCTGTTTTTT
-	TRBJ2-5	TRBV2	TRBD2	CASSAGLAGGGQETQYF	TGTGCCAGCAGTGCCGGACTAGCGGGGGGCGGCCAAGAGACCCAGTACTTC
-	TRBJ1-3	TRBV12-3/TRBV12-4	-	CASRGQSGNTIYF	TGTGCCAGCAGAGGACAGTCTGGAAACACCATATATTTT